This T cell receptor (beta chain) was captured in a study of blood T cell repertoires in COVID-19. Looking at the study overall: Italy, Spain and the United States were the sources of the convalescent and acute COVID-19 samples. Nucleic acid was either cDNA or gDNA, and it came from T cells, B-cell-depleted T cells, or PBMCs.

V shed 6 bases, J shed 1 base, and the junction held 3 bases outside the gene matches. CDR1 is MNHEY, CDR2 SVGAGI, per germline. The CDR3 has 15 residues. Methods used by the authors: Amplification of reference gene primers was used by the study to estimate nucleated cell counts. The data were produced by immunoSEQ multiplex PCR, yet TCRdb's version contains in-frame clones alone and is incomplete. That table is the source of V, J and clone size, and D and trimming were worked out from the DNA. Found here are approximately 200,000 clones, around 89% of them singletons; the top ten hold over 1.5%. The chain has TRBV6-5 and TRBJ2-3; 11 bases agree with TRBD2. Input material: peripheral blood. The clonotype was recovered from a man in his sixties or seventies with acute or convalescent COVID-19. CDR3 DNA sequence: TGTGCCAGCAGCGTACTAGCGGGAGGCACAGATACGCAGTATTTT. Translated: CASSVLAGGTDTQYF.